This is a list of T cell receptor beta chains from one sample in a study of blood T cell repertoires in COVID-19. Sequenced by immunoSEQ multiplex PCR; TCRdb stores in-frame clones only, minus some. Of around 300,000 clones in the sample, 75% to 90% were seen once. Sequenced input: peripheral blood. These receptors were collected from a woman between 40 and 55 years old who had recovered from COVID-19. Both conserved end residues are part of each CDR3.

CDR3 protein	CDR3 length	V gene	J gene
CASSLRGNYGYTF	13	TRBV28	TRBJ1-2
CASSPQGGREFEQFF	15	TRBV27	TRBJ2-1
CASSKERRGAKNIQYF	16	TRBV2	TRBJ2-4
CASSSRDRDYEQYF	14	TRBV13	TRBJ2-7
CASSSGQANGYTF	13	TRBV27	TRBJ1-2
CASSPRPGTGTDTQYF	16	TRBV18	TRBJ2-3
CASSVVGEAGELFF	14	TRBV9	TRBJ2-2
CASSDQGSNEQFF	13	TRBV6-4	TRBJ2-1
CASSLRDRGHNEQFF	15	TRBV18	TRBJ2-1
CASSVWETGELFF	13	TRBV9	TRBJ2-2
CASSYAGGAYEQYF	14	TRBV28	TRBJ2-7
CAWTSDRANTEAFF	14	TRBV30	TRBJ1-1
CASTWGLAVNTGELFF	16	TRBV27	TRBJ2-2
CASSLVAGEPNTQYF	15	TRBV5-1	TRBJ2-3
CASGTGNDQPQHF	13	TRBV2	TRBJ1-5
CASSHTFGTQNQPQHF	16	TRBV4-1	TRBJ1-5
CASSPNTDTQYF	12	TRBV5-6	TRBJ2-3
CASSRTTGNEKLFF	14	TRBV6-5	TRBJ1-4
CASSEGMLAKNIQYF	15	TRBV10-1	TRBJ2-4
CASSENRIEGYGYTF	15	TRBV2	TRBJ1-2
CASSEAGQGKGQPQHF	16	TRBV2	TRBJ1-5
CASSQFAGEKLFF	13	TRBV3-1/TRBV3-2	TRBJ1-4
CASSFQGGSGETQYF	15	TRBV5-4	TRBJ2-5
CASTTPGSYNEQFF	14	TRBV5-1	TRBJ2-1
CASSQEETGTFGYTF	15	TRBV3-1/TRBV3-2	TRBJ1-2
CASSPDRGLWETQYF	15	TRBV2	TRBJ2-5
CASSPPGNQPQHF	13	TRBV3-1/TRBV3-2	TRBJ1-5
CATQTSGHTGELFF	14	TRBV10-3	TRBJ2-2
CASSQDLLPDTQYF	14	TRBV14	TRBJ2-3
CAWTTGLGANVLTF	14	TRBV30	TRBJ2-6
CASSLQGGPTDTQYF	15	TRBV5-4	TRBJ2-3
CASSPQGGKGNTIYF	15	TRBV25-1	TRBJ1-3
CASTERGNAYGYTF	14	TRBV9	TRBJ1-2
CASSLRLYSYNEQFF	15	TRBV27	TRBJ2-1
CASSPTAQGVSGYTF	15	TRBV27	TRBJ1-2
CASSPRTGLNTGELFF	16	TRBV5-1	TRBJ2-2
CASRQQGISGNTIYF	15	TRBV28	TRBJ1-3
CASSSSAGWGGTDTQYF	17	TRBV7-2	TRBJ2-3
CASSPRAVATNEKLFF	16	TRBV18	TRBJ1-4
CASTPAGASNTGELFF	16	TRBV19	TRBJ2-2
CASSDGVGGSQAFF	14	TRBV10-2	TRBJ1-1
CASSQLDRNTEAFF	14	TRBV4-1	TRBJ1-1
CASRTDRVSNQPQHF	15	TRBV6-5	TRBJ1-5
CASSLGSSGGRYNEQFF	17	TRBV27	TRBJ2-1
CASSVGTSGSYEQYF	15	TRBV9	TRBJ2-7
CASRAPDRDRITGELFF	17	TRBV19	TRBJ2-2
CASSVALAGLQETQYF	16	TRBV9	TRBJ2-5
CASSPPGDLTDTQYF	15	TRBV18	TRBJ2-3
CASSLRPGTSTNEQFF	16	TRBV3-1/TRBV3-2	TRBJ2-1
CASSYDGTSNTEAFF	15	TRBV7-2	TRBJ1-1
CAIATGTYEQYF	12	TRBV10-3	TRBJ2-7
CASSQGPGNTIYF	13	TRBV3-1/TRBV3-2	TRBJ1-3
CASSQDPGTGRFF	13	TRBV3-1/TRBV3-2	TRBJ2-1
CASSQDQGAITDTQYF	16	TRBV14	TRBJ2-3
CASSALAGGAHEQYF	15	TRBV6-4	TRBJ2-7
CASSPGLAGGLQETQYF	17	TRBV4-1	TRBJ2-5
CASSSGTGNSPLHF	14	TRBV28	TRBJ1-6
CASSEEGTSVYEQYF	15	TRBV25-1	TRBJ2-7
CASSLAIDSTGFGGADTQYF	20	TRBV5-1	TRBJ2-3
CASRYDNHYGYTF	13	TRBV6-2/TRBV6-3	TRBJ1-2